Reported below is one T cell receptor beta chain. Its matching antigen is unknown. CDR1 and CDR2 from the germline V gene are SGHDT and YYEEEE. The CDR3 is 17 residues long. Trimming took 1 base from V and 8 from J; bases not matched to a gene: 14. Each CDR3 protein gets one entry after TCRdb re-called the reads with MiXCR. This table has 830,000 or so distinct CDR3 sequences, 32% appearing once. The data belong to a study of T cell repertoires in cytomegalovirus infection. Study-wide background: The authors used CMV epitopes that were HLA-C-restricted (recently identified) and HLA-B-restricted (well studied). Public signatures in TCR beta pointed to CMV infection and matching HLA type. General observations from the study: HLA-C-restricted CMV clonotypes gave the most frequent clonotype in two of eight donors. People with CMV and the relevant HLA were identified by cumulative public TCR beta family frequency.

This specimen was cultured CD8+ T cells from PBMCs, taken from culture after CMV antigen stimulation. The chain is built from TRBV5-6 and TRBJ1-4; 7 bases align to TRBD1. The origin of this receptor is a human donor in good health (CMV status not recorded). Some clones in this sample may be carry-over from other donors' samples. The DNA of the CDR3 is TGTGCCAGCAGCTTGACAGCAGGAAGGGGGCGCGGAGAAAAACTGTTTTTT. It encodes CASSLTAGRGRGEKLFF. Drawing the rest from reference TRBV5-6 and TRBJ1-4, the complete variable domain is DAGVTQSPTHLIKTRGQQVTLRCSPKSGHDTVSWYQQALGQGPQFIFQYYEEEERQRGNFPDRFSGHQFPNYSSELNVNALLLGDSALYLCASSLTAGRGRGEKLFFGSGTQLSVL.